Each of the 10 T cell receptor beta chains below was sequenced from the same sample in a study of T cell changes during pregnancy in multiple sclerosis. The repertoire was sequenced with immunoSEQ multiplex PCR; TCRdb's copy has only in-frame clones and lacks some. The repertoire has approximately 30,000 clones, around nine tenths of them found once; the top ten carry more than 6.5%. The sequencing used CD8+ T cells from peripheral blood mononuclear cells, collected in the second trimester of pregnancy. The receptors originated from a female donor with multiple sclerosis, enrolled in a pregnancy study.

The CDR3, as DNA: TGTGCCAGCTCACCATCAAGGGGGATGCACATGAACACTGAAGCTTTCTTT. This translates into CASSPSRGMHMNTEAFF. The rearrangement links TRBV18 to TRBJ1-1; D may be TRBD1 (6 bases). Germline V gene data show CDR1 as KGHSH and CDR2 as LQKENI. CDR3 size: 17 residues. Trimming pared 2 bases from V and 0 bases from J, leaving 16 bases between.

This clone was counted once. This rearrangement joins TRBV5-6 to TRBJ2-5; the match to TRBD2 covers 7 bases. Losses at the gene ends were 4 bases for V and 5 bases for J; bases not matched to a gene: 8. This CDR3 comprises 14 residues. Germline CDR1 reads SGHDT; CDR2 reads YYEEEE. CDR3 DNA sequence: TGTGCCAGCAGCCGGGGGGACTCCTGGGAGACCCAGTACTTC. Translated, it gives CASSRGDSWETQYF.

The chain uses TRBV6-6 and TRBJ2-5; TRBD2 matches 10 bases. V was clipped by 7 bases and J by 4 bases; unmatched bases: 9. Germline assignment: CDR1 MNHNY and CDR2 SVGAGI (reference sequence). The CDR3 is made up of 15 amino acids. The CDR3 loop reads CASTFSSGGGETQYF. The CDR3 nucleotides are TGTGCCAGCACCTTCTCTAGCGGGGGAGGAGAGACCCAGTACTTC.

The chain is built from TRBV7-9 and TRBJ1-1, with 8 bases matching TRBD1. Germline CDR1 reads SEHNR; CDR2 reads FQNEAQ (reference sequence). V shed 6 bases and J 1 base; nucleotides not matched to a gene: 7. This CDR3 has 15 residues. The CDR3 coding sequence is TGTGCCAGCAGATCGACAGGGGCGGCGAACACTGAAGCTTTCTTT. Protein product: CASRSTGAANTEAFF.

The V call is TRBV7-3, the J call TRBJ2-1, with TRBD1 matching 10 bases. Germline V gene data show CDR1 as SGHTA and CDR2 as FQGTGA. The ends lost 2 bases at V and 5 bases at J; junction bases unmatched: 3. The CDR3 has 15 residues. This chain's CDR3 is CASSLLGQGNNEQFF. The DNA of the CDR3 is TGTGCCAGCAGCTTACTGGGACAGGGGAACAATGAGCAGTTCTTC.

The chain uses TRBV11-2 and TRBJ2-2, with 9 bases aligning to TRBD2. Germline trimming cut 3 bases from V and 6 bases from J; bases unmatched to any gene: 5. This CDR3 is 15 amino acids long. Germline CDR1 is SGHAT and CDR2 is FQNNGV. The CDR3 spells CASSFMPSGAGELFF. Written as DNA, the CDR3 is TGTGCCAGCAGCTTCATGCCTAGCGGGGCCGGGGAGCTGTTTTTT.

The rearrangement uses TRBV4-3 and TRBJ2-2; 7 bases map to TRBD2. The germline gives CDR1 LGHNA, CDR2 YSLEER. V trimming: 0 bases; J trimming: 1 base; junction bases outside the gene matches: 5. This CDR3 spans 17 amino acids. The CDR3 loop reads CASSQDWERENTGELFF. The CDR3 nucleotides are TGCGCCAGCAGCCAAGATTGGGAGCGGGAGAACACCGGGGAGCTGTTTTTT.

The V call is TRBV6-5, the J call TRBJ2-3; 8 bases fit TRBD2. The ends lost 7 bases at V and 2 bases at J; junction bases unmatched: 8. There are 15 residues in the CDR3. The germline V gene encodes CDR1 MNHEY and CDR2 SVGAGI. CDR3: CASTRSGVNTDTQYF. The CDR3 nucleotides read TGTGCCAGCACGCGTAGCGGGGTTAACACAGATACGCAGTATTTT.

The rearrangement joins TRBV6-6 to TRBJ1-2, with TRBD1 as a possible D gene (5 bases). The germline CDR1 and CDR2 sequences are MNHNY and SVGAGI (reference sequence). The V end lost 0 bases, the J end lost 2 bases, and 13 bases lay between the germline ends. The CDR3 covers 16 residues. The CDR3 coding sequence is TGTGCCAGCAGTTACTCGTACGAGGGACTGAACTATGGCTACACCTTC. Translation gives CASSYSYEGLNYGYTF.

The chain combines TRBV2 with TRBJ1-1; unclear D gene. Germline V CDR1 and CDR2: SNHLY, FYNNEI. The CDR3 runs 15 residues. V lost 8 bases to trimming and J lost 0 bases, with 16 bases between them. CDR3 DNA sequence: TGTGCCAGCTTCGGGGTGGGTGAGGTGAACACTGAAGCTTTCTTT. Translation: CASFGVGEVNTEAFF.